A selection of T cell receptor beta chains follows, all from one sample in a study of blood T cell repertoires in COVID-19. The assay was immunoSEQ multiplex PCR, and TCRdb's table has in-frame clones only and misses some. Of roughly 16,000 clones in the sample, approximately 86% are singletons; the top ten hold 2.7%. The source material was peripheral blood. These receptors originate from a human donor in a cohort sampled during active COVID-19. The CDR3 runs from the conserved cysteine through the conserved F or W. The D gene is left open where the match is weak.

CDR3	V	J	D
CASSLDGTGSGNTIYF	TRBV13	TRBJ1-3	NA
CASSSTSGGEQYF	TRBV27	TRBJ2-7	TRBD2
CASSIPPSEEAYFNQPQHF	TRBV19	TRBJ1-5	NA
CASSTASGEETQYF	TRBV19	TRBJ2-5	TRBD2
CATSTAPLAETGELFF	TRBV15	TRBJ2-2	TRBD2
CASSSAGPNSPLHF	TRBV27	TRBJ1-6	NA
CASSLDQFGSPTTGELFF	TRBV11-3	TRBJ2-2	NA
CASSQAELVYNEQFF	TRBV4-1	TRBJ2-1	NA
CASSSRYSGANVLTF	TRBV13	TRBJ2-6	NA
CASSQDRGHSYEQYF	TRBV5-1	TRBJ2-7	TRBD1
CASSLAGTGISGNTIYF	TRBV5-5	TRBJ1-3	TRBD1
CSVGDWAGYGYTF	TRBV29-1	TRBJ1-2	NA
CASSLSGGSGEQFF	TRBV27	TRBJ2-1	TRBD2
CASNGQGATGELFF	TRBV6-5	TRBJ2-2	TRBD1
CASSGQGAQETQYF	TRBV2	TRBJ2-5	TRBD1
CASSRGTSGRGQYF	TRBV28	TRBJ2-5	NA
CASSLAIGTDTQYF	TRBV5-1	TRBJ2-3	NA
CATSSEGRYETQYF	TRBV15	TRBJ2-5	NA
CASSLAGQIYEQYF	TRBV7-9	TRBJ2-7	TRBD1
CSAHWNEQFF	TRBV20-1	TRBJ2-1	NA
CASSPPDRGFYEQYF	TRBV5-5	TRBJ2-7	TRBD1
CASSASVNTEAFF	TRBV9	TRBJ1-1	NA
CATSGGGSGANVLTF	TRBV24-1	TRBJ2-6	TRBD2
CASSSEAAESSPLHF	TRBV27	TRBJ1-6	NA
CASGLTAGQSYEQYF	TRBV19	TRBJ2-7	NA
CASSPSGGNTGELFF	TRBV7-7	TRBJ2-2	TRBD2
CASSNLGLPLAPTQYF	TRBV2	TRBJ2-3	NA
CASGGTESIYNEQFF	TRBV9	TRBJ2-1	NA
CASSHRGSGNTIYF	TRBV3-1/TRBV3-2	TRBJ1-3	NA
CATGAGGLNEQFF	TRBV24-1	TRBJ2-1	TRBD1
CASSTGLPGSDTQYF	TRBV5-4	TRBJ2-3	NA
CSVDGTASSYNEQFF	TRBV29-1	TRBJ2-1	TRBD1
CASSLREGGSGRWTDTQYF	TRBV5-5	TRBJ2-3	TRBD2
CSAIQDYEQYF	TRBV20-1	TRBJ2-7	NA
CASSLSGSPDTQYF	TRBV7-2	TRBJ2-3	TRBD2
CASSESLGAMETQYF	TRBV25-1	TRBJ2-5	NA
CASSWRVNTEAFF	TRBV5-1	TRBJ1-1	NA
CASSYGWANTEAFF	TRBV6-6	TRBJ1-1	NA
CASGLQGGTEAFF	TRBV12-5	TRBJ1-1	TRBD1
CASTNTGELFF	TRBV27	TRBJ2-2	NA
CASSLGRLGGYDNEQFF	TRBV7-9	TRBJ2-1	TRBD1
CASSDGAGLASTDTQYF	TRBV2	TRBJ2-3	TRBD2